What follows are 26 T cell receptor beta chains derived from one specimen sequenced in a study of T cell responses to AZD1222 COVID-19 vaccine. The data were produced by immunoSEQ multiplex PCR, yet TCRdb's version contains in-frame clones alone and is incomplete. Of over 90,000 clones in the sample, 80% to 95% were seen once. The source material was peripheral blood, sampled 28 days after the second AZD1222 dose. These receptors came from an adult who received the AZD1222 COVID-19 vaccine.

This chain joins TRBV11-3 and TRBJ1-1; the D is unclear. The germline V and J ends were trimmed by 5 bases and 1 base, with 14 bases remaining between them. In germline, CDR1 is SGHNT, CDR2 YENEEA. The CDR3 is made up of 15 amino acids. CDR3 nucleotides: TGTGCCAGCAGCCCAAGCTCCCAGCCGAACACTGAAGCTTTCTTT. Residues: CASSPSSQPNTEAFF. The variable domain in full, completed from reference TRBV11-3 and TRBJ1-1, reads EAGVVQSPRYKIIEKKQPVAFWCNPISGHNTLYWYLQNLGQGPELLIRYENEEAVDDSQLPKDRFSAERLKGVDSTLKIQPAELGDSAVYLCASSPSSQPNTEAFFGQGTRLTVV.

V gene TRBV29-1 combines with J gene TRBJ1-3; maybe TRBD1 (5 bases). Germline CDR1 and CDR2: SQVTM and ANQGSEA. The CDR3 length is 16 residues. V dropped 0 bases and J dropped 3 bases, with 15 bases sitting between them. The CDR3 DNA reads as TGCAGCGTTGAAGATGGAGGGGAAGGCAGTGGAAACACCATATATTTT. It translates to CSVEDGGEGSGNTIYF.

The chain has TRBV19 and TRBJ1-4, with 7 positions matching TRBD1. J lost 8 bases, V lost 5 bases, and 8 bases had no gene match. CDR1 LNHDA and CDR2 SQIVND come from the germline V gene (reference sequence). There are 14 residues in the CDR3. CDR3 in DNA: TGTGCCAGTAGTCCAGGACAGGCCCGGGAAAAACTGTTTTTT. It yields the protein CASSPGQAREKLFF.

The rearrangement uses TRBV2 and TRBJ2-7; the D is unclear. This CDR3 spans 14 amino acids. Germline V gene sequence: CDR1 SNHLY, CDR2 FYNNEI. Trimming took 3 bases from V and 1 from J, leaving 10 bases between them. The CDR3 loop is CASSDSIVSYEQYF. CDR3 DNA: TGTGCCAGCAGTGACAGTATCGTGTCCTACGAGCAGTACTTC. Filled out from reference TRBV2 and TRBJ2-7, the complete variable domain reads EPEVTQTPSHQVTQMGQEVILRCVPISNHLYFYWYRQILGQKVEFLVSFYNNEISEKSEIFDDQFSVERPDGSNFTLKIRSTKLEDSAMYFCASSDSIVSYEQYFGPGTRLTVT.

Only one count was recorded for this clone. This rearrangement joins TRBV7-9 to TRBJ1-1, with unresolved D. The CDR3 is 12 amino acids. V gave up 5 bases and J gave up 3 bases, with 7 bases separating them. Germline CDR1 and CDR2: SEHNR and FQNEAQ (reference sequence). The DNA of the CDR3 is TGTGCCAGCAGCAACGCGTACACTGAAGCTTTCTTT. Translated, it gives CASSNAYTEAFF.

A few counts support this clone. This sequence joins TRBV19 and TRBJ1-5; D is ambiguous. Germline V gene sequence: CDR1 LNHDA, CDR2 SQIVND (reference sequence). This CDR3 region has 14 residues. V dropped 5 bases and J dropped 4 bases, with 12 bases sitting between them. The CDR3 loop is CASSGGRDNQPQHF. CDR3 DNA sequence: TGTGCCAGTAGTGGCGGACGTGATAATCAGCCCCAGCATTTT.

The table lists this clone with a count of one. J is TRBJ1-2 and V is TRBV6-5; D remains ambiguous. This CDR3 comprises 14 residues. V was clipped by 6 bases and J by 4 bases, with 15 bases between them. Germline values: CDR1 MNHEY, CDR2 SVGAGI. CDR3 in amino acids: CASRIRRVGYGYTF. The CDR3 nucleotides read TGTGCCAGCAGGATTAGGAGGGTCGGCTATGGCTACACCTTC.

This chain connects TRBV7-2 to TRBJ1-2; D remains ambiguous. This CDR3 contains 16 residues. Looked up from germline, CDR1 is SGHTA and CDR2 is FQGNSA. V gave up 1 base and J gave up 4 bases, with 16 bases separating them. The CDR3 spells CASSLVGAGFGYGYTF. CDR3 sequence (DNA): TGTGCCAGCAGCTTAGTAGGTGCGGGGTTCGGCTATGGCTACACCTTC.

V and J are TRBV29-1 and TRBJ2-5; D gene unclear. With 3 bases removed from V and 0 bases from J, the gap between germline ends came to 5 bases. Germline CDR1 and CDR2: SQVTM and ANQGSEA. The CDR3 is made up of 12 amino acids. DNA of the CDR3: TGCAGCGTTGACCGATACCAAGAGACCCAGTACTTC. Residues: CSVDRYQETQYF.

The CDR3 DNA reads TGTGCCAGCAGTTCGGGGACAGGAGAGCAGTTCTTC. Encoded protein: CASSSGTGEQFF. The chain links TRBV6-6 to TRBJ2-1; 8 bases match TRBD1. CDR3 length equals 12 residues. Germline V lookup: CDR1 MNHNY, CDR2 SVGAGI (reference sequence). With 4 bases clipped from V and 10 bases from J, the junction kept 3 bases outside the gene matches.

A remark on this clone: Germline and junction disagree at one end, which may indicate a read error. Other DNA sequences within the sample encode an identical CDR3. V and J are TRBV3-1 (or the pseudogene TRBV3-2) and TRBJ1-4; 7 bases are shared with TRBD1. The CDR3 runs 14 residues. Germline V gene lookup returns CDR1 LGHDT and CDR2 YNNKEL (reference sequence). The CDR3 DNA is TGCGCCAGCAGTGACGGGACAGTAAATGAAAAACTGTTTTTT. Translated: CASSDGTVNEKLFF.

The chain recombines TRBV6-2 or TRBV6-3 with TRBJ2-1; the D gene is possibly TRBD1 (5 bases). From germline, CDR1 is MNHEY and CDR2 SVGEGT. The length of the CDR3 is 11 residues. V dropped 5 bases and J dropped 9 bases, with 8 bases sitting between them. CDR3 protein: CASSQGGEQFF. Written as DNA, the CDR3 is TGTGCCAGCAGTCAGGGCGGTGAGCAGTTCTTC.

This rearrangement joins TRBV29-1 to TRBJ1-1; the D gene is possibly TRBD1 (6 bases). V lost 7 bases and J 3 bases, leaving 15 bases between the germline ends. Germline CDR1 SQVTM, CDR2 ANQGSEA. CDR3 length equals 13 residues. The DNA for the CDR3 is TGCAGCGCAGGGGAGCAGGGTTACACTGAAGCTTTCTTT. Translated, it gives CSAGEQGYTEAFF. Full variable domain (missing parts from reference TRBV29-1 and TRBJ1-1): SAVISQKPSRDICQRGTSLTIQCQVDSQVTMMFWYRQQPGQSLTLIATANQGSEATYESGFVIDKFPISRPNLTFSTLTVSNMSPEDSSIYLCSAGEQGYTEAFFGQGTRLTVV.

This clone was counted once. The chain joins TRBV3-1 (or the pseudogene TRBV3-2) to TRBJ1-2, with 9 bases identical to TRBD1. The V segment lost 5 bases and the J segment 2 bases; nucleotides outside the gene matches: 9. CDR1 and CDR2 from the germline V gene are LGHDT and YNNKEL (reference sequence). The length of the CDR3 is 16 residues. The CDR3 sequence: CASSFWTGDKNYGYTF. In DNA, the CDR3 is TGTGCCAGCAGCTTCTGGACAGGGGATAAGAACTATGGCTACACCTTC.

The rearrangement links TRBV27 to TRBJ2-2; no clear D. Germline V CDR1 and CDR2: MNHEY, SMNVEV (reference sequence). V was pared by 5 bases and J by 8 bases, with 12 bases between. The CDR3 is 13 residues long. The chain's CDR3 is CASSIQMGGELFF. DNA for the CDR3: TGTGCCAGCAGTATACAAATGGGGGGGGAGCTGTTTTTT.

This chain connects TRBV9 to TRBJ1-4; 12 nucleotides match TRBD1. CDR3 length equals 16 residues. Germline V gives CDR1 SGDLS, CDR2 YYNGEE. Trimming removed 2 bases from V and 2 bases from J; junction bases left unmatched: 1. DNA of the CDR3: TGTGCCAGCAGCGTCGGGACAGGGGGCACTAATGAAAAACTGTTTTTT. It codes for CASSVGTGGTNEKLFF.

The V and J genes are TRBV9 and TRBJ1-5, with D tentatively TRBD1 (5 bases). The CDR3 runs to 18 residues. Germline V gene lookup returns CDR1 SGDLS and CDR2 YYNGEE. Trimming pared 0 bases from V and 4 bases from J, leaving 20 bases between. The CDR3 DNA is TGTGCCAGCAGCGTAGGTTCGGGGGGAAGTAGGGGAAATCAGCCCCAGCATTTT. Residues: CASSVGSGGSRGNQPQHF.

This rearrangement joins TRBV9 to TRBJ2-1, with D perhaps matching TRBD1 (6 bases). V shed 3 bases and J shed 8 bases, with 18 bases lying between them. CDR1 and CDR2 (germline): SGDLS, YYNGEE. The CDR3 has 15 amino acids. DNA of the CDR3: TGTGCCAGCAGCGCTCGGGTTGGGGGCAGCGATGAGCAGTTCTTC. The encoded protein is CASSARVGGSDEQFF.

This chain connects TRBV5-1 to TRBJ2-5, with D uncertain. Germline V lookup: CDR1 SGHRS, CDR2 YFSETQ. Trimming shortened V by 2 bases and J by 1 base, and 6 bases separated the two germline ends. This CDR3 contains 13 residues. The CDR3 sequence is CASSFSSQETQYF. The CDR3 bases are TGCGCCAGCAGCTTTAGCAGCCAAGAGACCCAGTACTTC.

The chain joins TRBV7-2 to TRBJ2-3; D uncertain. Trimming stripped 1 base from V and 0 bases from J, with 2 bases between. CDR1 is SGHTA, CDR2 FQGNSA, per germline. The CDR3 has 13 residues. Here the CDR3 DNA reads TGTGCCAGCAGCTTAGTCAGCACAGATACGCAGTATTTT. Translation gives CASSLVSTDTQYF.

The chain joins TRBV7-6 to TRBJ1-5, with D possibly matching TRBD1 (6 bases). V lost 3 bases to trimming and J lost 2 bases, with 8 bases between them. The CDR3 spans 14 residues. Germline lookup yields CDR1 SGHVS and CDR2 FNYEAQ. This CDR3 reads CASSLAGGNQPQHF. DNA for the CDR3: TGTGCCAGCAGCTTGGCAGGGGGCAATCAGCCCCAGCATTTT.

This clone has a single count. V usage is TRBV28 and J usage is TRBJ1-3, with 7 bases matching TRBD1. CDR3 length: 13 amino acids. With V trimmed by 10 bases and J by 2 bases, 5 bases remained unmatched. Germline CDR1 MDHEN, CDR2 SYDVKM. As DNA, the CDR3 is TGTGCCACCCTAGACAGGGCTGGAAACACCATATATTTT. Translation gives CATLDRAGNTIYF.

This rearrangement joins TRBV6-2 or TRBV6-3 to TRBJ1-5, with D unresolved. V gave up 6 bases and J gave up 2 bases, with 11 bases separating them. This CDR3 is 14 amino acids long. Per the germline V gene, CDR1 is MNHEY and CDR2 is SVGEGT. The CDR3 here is CASSVSGGNQPQHF. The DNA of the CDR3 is TGTGCCAGCAGCGTGTCGGGCGGCAATCAGCCCCAGCATTTT.

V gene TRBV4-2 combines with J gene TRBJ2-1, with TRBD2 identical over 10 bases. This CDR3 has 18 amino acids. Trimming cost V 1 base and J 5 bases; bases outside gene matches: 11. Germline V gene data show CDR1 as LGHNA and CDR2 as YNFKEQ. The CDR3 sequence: CASSQAPFSGGPHNEQFF. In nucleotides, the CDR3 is TGTGCCAGCAGCCAAGCCCCCTTTAGCGGGGGGCCACACAATGAGCAGTTCTTC.

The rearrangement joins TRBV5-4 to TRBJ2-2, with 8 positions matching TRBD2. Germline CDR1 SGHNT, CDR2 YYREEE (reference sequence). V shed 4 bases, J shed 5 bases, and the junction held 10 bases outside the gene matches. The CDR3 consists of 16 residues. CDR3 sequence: CASSPLGGVRTGELFF. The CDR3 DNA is TGTGCCAGCAGCCCCCTCGGGGGGGTACGGACCGGGGAGCTGTTTTTT.

This chain's CDR3 is CARGTSGGFGTDTQYF. CDR3 sequence (DNA): TGTGCCCGCGGGACTAGCGGGGGGTTTGGCACAGATACGCAGTATTTT. This chain connects TRBV2 to TRBJ2-3; TRBD2 matches 15 bases. Trimming at V came to 11 bases and at J to 1 base, leaving 7 bases not matched to a gene. Germline CDR1 and CDR2: SNHLY and FYNNEI. There are 16 residues in the CDR3.